The 5 T cell receptor beta chains below were found in one sample sequenced in a study of blood T cell repertoires in COVID-19. Generated by immunoSEQ multiplex PCR, the TCRdb table keeps only in-frame clones and is missing some. The sample records around 65,000 clones, roughly 80% being singletons. Sequencing input: peripheral blood. All receptors derive from a human donor in a cohort sampled during active COVID-19.

CDR3 nucleotides: TGTGCCAGCAGCTCCCGGGGCGGTTCTAGCGGGGGGGTGAGGAATGAGCAGTTCTTC. Protein product: CASSSRGGSSGGVRNEQFF. The rearrangement joins TRBV27 to TRBJ2-1; 12 bases fit TRBD2. The CDR3 spans 19 residues. With V trimmed by 6 bases and J by 7 bases, 19 bases remained unmatched. Germline CDR1 MNHEY, CDR2 SMNVEV (reference sequence).

The CDR3 coding sequence is TGTGCCAGCAGCCAAGGAGGGGGCGCCGGCCACTTT. This codes for CASSQGGGAGHF. This rearrangement joins TRBV3-1 (or the pseudogene TRBV3-2) to TRBJ1-6; 7 bases fit TRBD1. The CDR3 sequence is 12 residues long. V shed 1 base, J shed 18 bases, and the junction held 6 bases outside the gene matches. Germline CDR1 and CDR2: LGHDT and YNNKEL (reference sequence).

CDR3 bases: TGTGCCTGGACCACTAGCGGGGGGTTACGGAAGCAGTACTTC. This translates into CAWTTSGGLRKQYF. The chain uses TRBV30 and TRBJ2-7, with 12 positions matching TRBD2. This CDR3 is 14 amino acids long. The germline CDR1 and CDR2 sequences are GTSNPN and SVGIG (reference sequence). V was clipped by 4 bases and J by 8 bases; unmatched bases: 9.

CDR3 region: CASRQALVRGYTF. CDR3 DNA sequence: TGTGCCAGCCGACAGGCATTGGTTCGTGGCTACACCTTC. The V call is TRBV19, the J call TRBJ1-2, with D tentatively TRBD1 (6 bases). Trimming took off 9 bases at V and 7 bases at J, with 18 bases between the two ends. Per the germline V gene, CDR1 is LNHDA and CDR2 is SQIVND (reference sequence). The CDR3 contains 13 residues. The full variable domain, in which reference TRBV19 and TRBJ1-2 provide the parts outside the CDR3, is DGGITQSPKYLFRKEGQNVTLSCEQNLNHDAMYWYRQDPGQGLRLIYYSQIVNDFQKGDIAEGYSVSREKKESFPLTVTSAQKNPTAFYLCASRQALVRGYTFGSGTRLTVV.

The chain is built from TRBV5-1 and TRBJ2-1, with 7 nucleotides matching TRBD1. Germline V gives CDR1 SGHRS, CDR2 YFSETQ. The trim removed 4 bases at V and 0 bases at J, leaving 10 bases unmatched. The CDR3 sequence is 17 residues long. In nucleotides, the CDR3 is TGCGCCAGCAGCGGTGGACAGGCCCTAAGCTCCTACAATGAGCAGTTCTTC. Protein sequence: CASSGGQALSSYNEQFF.